The 14 T cell receptor beta chains below were found in one sample sequenced in a study of monozygotic twins with inflammatory bowel disease. TCRdb derives one entry per CDR3 protein from the 5' RACE reads, leaving out DNA. The table for this sample gives under 200,000 distinct CDR3 sequences. The material sequenced was blood. The receptor set was obtained from a human donor with ulcerative colitis or Crohn's disease, or a healthy co-twin of an affected twin (not recorded which).

This sequence joins TRBV15 and TRBJ2-2. CDR1 LNHNV and CDR2 YYDKDF come from the germline V gene (reference sequence). This CDR3 is built from 15 residues. The CDR3 reads CATSRVGTFTGELFF.

The V and J genes are TRBV10-3 and TRBJ1-3; the TCRdb call, TRBD1, lacks DNA for checking. The CDR3 covers 16 residues. CDR1 is ENHRY, CDR2 SYGVKD, per germline. CDR3 sequence: CAISEQVRAAGNTIYF.

The genes are TRBV5-4 and TRBJ1-4; TCRdb's assignment of TRBD1 cannot be checked, as there is no DNA. The CDR3 loop spans 17 amino acids. The germline gives CDR1 SGHNT, CDR2 YYREEE (reference sequence). The CDR3 is CASSLGDSGDLGEKLFF.

This rearrangement joins TRBV20-1 to TRBJ2-5; absent DNA, TCRdb's TRBD1 call cannot be checked. The CDR3 sequence is 14 residues long. CDR1 is DFQATT and CDR2 is SNEGSKA in the germline V gene (reference sequence). CDR3 residues: CSAIPDRAQETQYF.

V and J are TRBV25-1 and TRBJ2-1. The CDR3 extends over 14 amino acids. Germline CDR1 MGHDK, CDR2 SYGVNS. This CDR3 is CASSEHRSYNEQFF.

This CDR3 is CASSSLGSGVRNEQFF. J is TRBJ2-1 and V is TRBV6-2 or TRBV6-3; TCRdb lists TRBD2, though no DNA is available to test this call. This CDR3 spans 16 amino acids. Germline CDR1 is MNHEY and CDR2 is SVGEGT.

The CDR3 loop is CSARDLGLNTGELFF. J is TRBJ2-2 and V is TRBV20-1; no DNA is available, so the TRBD1 call from TCRdb remains unchecked. Per germline, CDR1 DFQATT and CDR2 SNEGSKA (reference sequence). The CDR3 covers 15 residues.

The V gene is TRBV7-9, the J gene TRBJ2-1; TCRdb selects TRBD2, and the lack of DNA leaves this call unchecked. CDR1 SEHNR and CDR2 FQNEAQ come from the germline V gene (reference sequence). The CDR3 consists of 15 residues. This CDR3 reads CASSPAASGYNEQFF.

The gene calls are TRBV7-2 and TRBJ1-5; no DNA is available, so the TRBD1 call from TCRdb remains unchecked. This CDR3 spans 15 amino acids. Germline lookup yields CDR1 SGHTA and CDR2 FQGNSA. The CDR3: CASSLSDGRGQPQHF. Full variable domain (missing parts from reference TRBV7-2 and TRBJ1-5): GAGVSQSPSNKVTEKGKDVELRCDPISGHTALYWYRQSLGQGLEFLIYFQGNSAPDKSGLPSDRFSAERTGGSVSTLTIQRTQQEDSAVYLCASSLSDGRGQPQHFGDGTRLSIL.

The chain couples TRBV9 to TRBJ1-2. This CDR3 has 15 residues. CDR1 SGDLS and CDR2 YYNGEE come from the germline V gene. CDR3 amino acids: CASSIGGIDNYGYTF.

The J gene is TRBJ2-3, the V gene TRBV6-1; with no DNA, the TCRdb D assignment of TRBD1 cannot be verified. The CDR3 has 17 residues. Germline V gene sequence: CDR1 MNHNS, CDR2 SASEGT. CDR3 region: CASSGRTRDREPDTQYF.

The V and J genes are TRBV20-1 and TRBJ2-4; TCRdb's D call of TRBD2 is untestable without DNA. Per the germline V gene, CDR1 is DFQATT and CDR2 is SNEGSKA (reference sequence). The length of the CDR3 is 15 residues. CDR3 sequence: CSAAGDLAGLNIQYF.

V and J are TRBV4-3 and TRBJ2-3; TCRdb outputs TRBD2, but without DNA this stays unchecked. The CDR3 is made up of 17 amino acids. Germline values: CDR1 LGHNA, CDR2 YSLEER. The CDR3 sequence is CASSQDALAASTDTQYF.

This chain uses TRBV14 with TRBJ2-1; TCRdb lists TRBD1, though no DNA is available to test this call. CDR1 and CDR2 from the germline V gene are SGHDN and FVKESK. This CDR3 region has 13 residues. This CDR3 reads CASSIWTRNEQFF.